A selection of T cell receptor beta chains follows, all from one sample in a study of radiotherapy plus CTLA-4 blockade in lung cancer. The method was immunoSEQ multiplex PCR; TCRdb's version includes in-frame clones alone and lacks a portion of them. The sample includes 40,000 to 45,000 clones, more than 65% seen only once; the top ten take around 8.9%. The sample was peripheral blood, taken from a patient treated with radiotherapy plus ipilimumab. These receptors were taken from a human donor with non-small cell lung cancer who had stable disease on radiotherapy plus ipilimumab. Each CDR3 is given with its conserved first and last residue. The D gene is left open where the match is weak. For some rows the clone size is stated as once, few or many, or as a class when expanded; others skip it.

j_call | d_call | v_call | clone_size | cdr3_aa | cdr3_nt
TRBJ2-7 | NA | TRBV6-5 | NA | CASRPRPSSSYEQYF | TGTGCCAGCAGGCCTAGACCCTCCAGCTCCTACGAGCAGTACTTC
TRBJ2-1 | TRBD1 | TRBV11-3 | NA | CASSSRQGFYNEQFF | TGTGCCAGCAGCTCCCGACAGGGCTTCTACAATGAGCAGTTCTTC
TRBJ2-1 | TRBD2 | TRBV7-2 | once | CASSLASGARNNEQFF | TGTGCCAGCAGCTTAGCTAGCGGGGCCCGCAACAATGAGCAGTTCTTC
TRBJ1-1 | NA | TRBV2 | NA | CAKRANQYTEAFF | TGTGCCAAGCGTGCGAACCAATACACTGAAGCTTTCTTT
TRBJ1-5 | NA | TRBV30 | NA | CAWSSAVSNQPQHF | TGTGCCTGGAGTTCCGCAGTTAGCAATCAGCCCCAGCATTTT
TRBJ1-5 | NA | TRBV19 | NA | CASSLGGSSNQPQHF | TGTGCCAGTAGTTTGGGAGGTTCTAGCAATCAGCCCCAGCATTTT
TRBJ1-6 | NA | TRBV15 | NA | CATSRDFRQATKGPPPLHF | TGTGCCACCAGCAGAGACTTCCGACAGGCAACTAAAGGACCCCCGCCCCTCCACTTT
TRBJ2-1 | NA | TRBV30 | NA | CAWSETARRQFF | TGTGCCTGGAGTGAGACAGCTAGGAGGCAGTTCTTC
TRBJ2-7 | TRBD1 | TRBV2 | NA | CASKSQDRSYEQYF | TGTGCCAGCAAATCTCAGGACAGGTCCTACGAGCAGTACTTC
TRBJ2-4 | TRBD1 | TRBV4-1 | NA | CASTQGTGGSAKNIQYF | TGCGCCAGCACCCAAGGGACAGGGGGTTCGGCCAAAAACATTCAGTACTTC
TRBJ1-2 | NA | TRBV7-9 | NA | CASSLISSGIGYTF | TGTGCCAGCAGCTTAATATCTTCCGGTATTGGCTACACCTTC
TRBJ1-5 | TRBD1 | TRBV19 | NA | CASSKTGNSNQPQHF | TGTGCCAGTAGTAAGACAGGGAATAGCAATCAGCCCCAGCATTTT
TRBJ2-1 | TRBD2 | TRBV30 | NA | CAGSGGAYNEQFF | TGTGCCGGTAGCGGGGGGGCGTACAATGAGCAGTTCTTC
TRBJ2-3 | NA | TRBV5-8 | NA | CASSLVGKGTDTQYF | TGTGCCAGCAGCTTAGTGGGCAAAGGCACAGATACGCAGTATTTT
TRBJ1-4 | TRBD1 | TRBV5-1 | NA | CASSLQGLMSEKLFF | TGCGCCAGCAGCTTACAGGGGCTGATGAGTGAAAAACTGTTTTTT
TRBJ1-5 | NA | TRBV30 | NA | CAWSARTANQPQHF | TGTGCCTGGAGTGCCCGGACAGCTAATCAGCCCCAGCATTTT
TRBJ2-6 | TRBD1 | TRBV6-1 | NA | CASRQGAGANVLTF | TGTGCCAGCAGACAGGGGGCTGGGGCCAACGTCCTGACTTTC
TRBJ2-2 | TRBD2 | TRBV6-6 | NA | CASKGTGGPGELFF | TGTGCCAGCAAGGGCACGGGGGGTCCCGGGGAGCTGTTTTTT
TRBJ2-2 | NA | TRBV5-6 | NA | CASSLRFNGELFF | TGTGCCAGCAGCTTACGGTTTAACGGGGAGCTGTTTTTT